This T cell receptor (beta chain) was found in a study of shared clonotypes between healthy human individuals. About the research overall: The study used three CD4 naive, three CD4 memory, two CD8 naive and one CD8 memory plate per donor. Study outcomes and limitations: Depth of sequencing was expected to influence donor clonotype sharing.

Each replicate PCR on the sorted subsets used 200 to 250 ng DNA (around 30,000 T cell genomes). Assay: immunoSEQ multiplex PCR; the TCRdb copy retains only in-frame clones and omits some. This table holds about a million clones, 70% to 85% found once. Trimming removed 1 base at V and 6 bases at J, with 13 bases between. This CDR3 has 15 residues. CDR1 is SGHAT, CDR2 FQNNGV, per germline. This clone came up once. Its antigen is undetermined. The sequence came from a man between 18 and 29 years old in good health. Material: memory CD4+ T cells sorted from blood. Subset specified: CD45RA-negative fraction. V usage is TRBV11-2 and J usage is TRBJ1-5; no clear D. The CDR3 nucleotides are TGTGCCAGCAGCTTAGGGACGGGATTGTCTCAGCCCCAGCATTTT. It is translated as CASSLGTGLSQPQHF.